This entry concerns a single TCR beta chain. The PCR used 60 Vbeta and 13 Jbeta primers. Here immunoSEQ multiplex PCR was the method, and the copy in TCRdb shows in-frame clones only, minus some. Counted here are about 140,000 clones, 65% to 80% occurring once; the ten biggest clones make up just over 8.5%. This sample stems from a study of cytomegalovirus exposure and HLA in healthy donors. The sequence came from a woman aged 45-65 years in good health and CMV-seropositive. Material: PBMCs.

CDR3 nucleotides: TGTGCCAGCTCACCAGAACAGGCCCGTGAAGCTTTCTTT. The encoded protein is CASSPEQAREAFF. The chain combines TRBV18 with TRBJ1-1; a weak D match, TRBD1 (5 bases). The CDR3 is made up of 13 amino acids. Trimming pared 2 bases from V and 7 bases from J, leaving 11 bases between. Germline V lookup: CDR1 KGHSH, CDR2 LQKENI.